Below are 16 T cell receptor beta chains sequenced from a single sample in a study of T cells after yellow fever vaccination. TCRdb used MiXCR to reprocess the 5' RACE reads, holding one entry per CDR3 protein. The sample holds 350,000 to 550,000 distinct CDR3 sequences, 18% seen once. Material: PBMCs, obtained before the yellow fever booster vaccination. The receptors stem from a man between 18 and 29 years old who received the YFV17D yellow fever vaccine.

This clonotype was detected a few times. Here the CDR3 DNA reads TGCGCCAGCAGCCAAGATTTCCAGCTCCCGTCCACTGAAGCTTTCTTT. It is translated as CASSQDFQLPSTEAFF. The J gene is TRBJ1-1, the V gene TRBV4-3; D gene unclear. CDR1 and CDR2 (germline): LGHNA, YSLEER. The CDR3 is 16 amino acids. Trimming pared 0 bases from V and 4 bases from J, leaving 15 bases between.

There are a few counts of this clonotype. V gene TRBV7-2 combines with J gene TRBJ2-5, with TRBD1 matching over 7 bases. The V segment lost 5 bases and the J segment 3 bases; nucleotides outside the gene matches: 6. Germline V CDR1 and CDR2: SGHTA, FQGNSA. The CDR3 runs to 14 residues. CDR3 nucleotides: TGTGCCAGCAGCACTCAGACAGGGAAAGAGACCCAGTACTTC. Translated: CASSTQTGKETQYF.

This clonotype was seen only a few times. The rearrangement uses TRBV29-1 and TRBJ2-5, with 8 bases aligning to TRBD1. The CDR3 consists of 14 residues. J was trimmed by 7 bases and V by 3 bases; bases with no gene match: 10. Germline V lookup: CDR1 SQVTM, CDR2 ANQGSEA. CDR3 amino acids: CSVDLRTGRVTQYF. The DNA of the CDR3 is TGCAGCGTTGACCTCCGGACAGGGCGTGTGACCCAGTACTTC. The whole variable domain, remainder taken from reference TRBV29-1 and TRBJ2-5, is SAVISQKPSRDICQRGTSLTIQCQVDSQVTMMFWYRQQPGQSLTLIATANQGSEATYESGFVIDKFPISRPNLTFSTLTVSNMSPEDSSIYLCSVDLRTGRVTQYFGPGTRLLVL.

This clonotype has a handful of counts. This chain connects TRBV29-1 to TRBJ2-5; D is uncertain. The germline gives CDR1 SQVTM, CDR2 ANQGSEA. With 4 bases removed from V and 5 bases from J, the gap between germline ends came to 20 bases. The CDR3 consists of 15 residues. The CDR3 bases are TGCAGCGTTGGTTCAGCCATTACCCTTTCTGAGACCCAGTACTTC. This codes for CSVGSAITLSETQYF.

This clonotype was seen a few times. The rearrangement links TRBV12-3 or TRBV12-4 to TRBJ1-4, with 8 positions matching TRBD1. V was clipped by 2 bases and J by 11 bases; unmatched bases: 4. This CDR3 contains 13 residues. The CDR3 protein is CASSLSQGAKLFF. The CDR3 DNA follows: TGTGCCAGCAGTTTATCCCAGGGGGCGAAACTGTTTTTT.

V usage is TRBV5-6 and J usage is TRBJ1-5; possible D gene TRBD1, 6 bases. The CDR3 covers 14 residues. V dropped 0 bases and J dropped 7 bases, with 11 bases sitting between them. The germline CDR1 and CDR2 sequences are SGHDT and YYEEEE. The CDR3 spells CASSLDRVWQPQHF. The CDR3 DNA sequence: TGTGCCAGCAGCTTGGACAGGGTATGGCAGCCCCAGCATTTT.

The chain links TRBV10-1 to TRBJ2-7, with 9 positions matching TRBD1. CDR1 and CDR2 (germline): WNHNN, SYGVQD (reference sequence). J gave up 5 bases and V 6 bases, and 11 bases lay outside the gene matches. This CDR3 is 15 amino acids long. The CDR3 coding sequence is TGCGCCAGCAGCGCTACCGGGACAGGGTTCAACGAGCAGTACTTC. It specifies CASSATGTGFNEQYF.

V gene TRBV12-3 or TRBV12-4 combines with J gene TRBJ2-3; 8 nucleotides line up with TRBD2. The ends lost 6 bases at V and 4 bases at J; junction bases unmatched: 9. The CDR3 contains 15 residues. CDR3 protein: CASSSTGGRADTQYF. DNA of the CDR3: TGTGCCAGCAGCTCTACGGGGGGGCGCGCAGATACGCAGTATTTT.

This clonotype was detected a few times. V is TRBV6-2 or TRBV6-3 and J is TRBJ2-1; a possible D gene is TRBD1 (6 bases). The V end lost 4 bases, the J end lost 2 bases, and 6 bases lay between the germline ends. Germline V lookup: CDR1 MNHEY, CDR2 SVGEGT. The CDR3 runs to 13 residues. CDR3 amino acids: CASSWTAYNEQFF. The CDR3 DNA is TGTGCCAGCAGTTGGACAGCCTACAATGAGCAGTTCTTC.

This chain connects TRBV5-1 to TRBJ2-3; tentatively, D is TRBD1 or TRBD2 (6 bases each). Germline V gene lookup returns CDR1 SGHRS and CDR2 YFSETQ. CDR3 size: 16 residues. Trimming pared 4 bases from V and 1 base from J, leaving 16 bases between. The CDR3 is CASSLVFGGGTDTQYF. DNA for the CDR3: TGCGCCAGCAGCCTGGTTTTCGGGGGCGGCACAGATACGCAGTATTTT.

The sample holds a few counts of this clonotype. The chain carries TRBV13 and TRBJ2-3; D tentatively fits TRBD1 or TRBD2 (5 bases each). The CDR3 is made up of 15 amino acids. V was clipped by 10 bases and J by 2 bases, with 19 bases between them. CDR1 PRHDT and CDR2 FYEKMQ come from the germline V gene (reference sequence). The CDR3 spells CAIRPTGTTTDTQYF. The CDR3 DNA is TGTGCCATCAGGCCTACCGGGACCACCACAGATACGCAGTATTTT. Variable domain in full (rest from reference TRBV13 and TRBJ2-3): AAGVIQSPRHLIKEKRETATLKCYPIPRHDTVYWYQQGPGQDPQFLISFYEKMQSDKGSIPDRFSAQQFSDYHSELNMSSLELGDSALYFCAIRPTGTTTDTQYFGPGTRLTVL.

This clonotype was detected a few times. The chain has TRBV5-1 and TRBJ2-7; D call uncertain. Germline loops: CDR1 SGHRS, CDR2 YFSETQ. Trimming removed 9 bases from V and 2 bases from J, with 18 bases in between. The CDR3 runs to 14 residues. CDR3: CATRADEEPYEQYF. CDR3 coding DNA: TGCGCCACCAGAGCAGACGAGGAGCCCTACGAGCAGTACTTC. Filled out from reference TRBV5-1 and TRBJ2-7, the complete variable domain reads KAGVTQTPRYLIKTRGQQVTLSCSPISGHRSVSWYQQTPGQGLQFLFEYFSETQRNKGNFPGRFSGRQFSNSRSEMNVSTLELGDSALYLCATRADEEPYEQYFGPGTRLTVT.

CDR3 bases: TGTGCCAGCAGCTTAGAAGGTCGTCTACCCACTGAAGCTTTCTTT. Translating gives CASSLEGRLPTEAFF. The chain is built from TRBV11-2 and TRBJ1-1; D uncertain. The CDR3 length is 15 residues. Germline V gene sequence: CDR1 SGHAT, CDR2 FQNNGV. The ends were cut back, 0 bases at V and 4 bases at J, with 12 bases in the middle.

This clonotype was counted a few times. The chain has TRBV5-6 and TRBJ1-1; D is unresolved. V dropped 1 base and J dropped 8 bases, with 9 bases sitting between them. The length of the CDR3 is 12 residues. Germline V gene sequence: CDR1 SGHDT, CDR2 YYEEEE. The CDR3 DNA reads TGTGCCAGCAGCTTGAACCGTAACGAAGCTTTCTTT. It yields the protein CASSLNRNEAFF.

This clonotype was recorded a few times. The chain links TRBV29-1 to TRBJ2-2, with D possibly called TRBD1 or TRBD2 (5 bases each). V shed 5 bases and J shed 6 bases, with 13 bases lying between them. The CDR3 length is 13 residues. Germline CDR1 is SQVTM and CDR2 is ANQGSEA. The DNA for the CDR3 is TGCAGCGTTCGGGGTAGAGGGGCCGGGGAGCTGTTTTTT. Translating it yields CSVRGRGAGELFF.

This clonotype came up a few times. The genes are TRBV18 and TRBJ2-1, with TRBD1 matching over 7 bases. This CDR3 contains 15 residues. J gave up 3 bases and V 3 bases, and 5 bases lay outside the gene matches. Germline assignment: CDR1 KGHSH and CDR2 LQKENI. CDR3: CASSPSGQRYNEQFF. The CDR3 nucleotides read TGTGCCAGCTCACCTTCGGGACAGCGCTACAATGAGCAGTTCTTC.